The rows below give T cell receptor beta chains drawn from one sample of a study of CD8 T cell repertoires and HIV-1 epitope variants. The antigens for these receptors are not known. TCRdb keeps only in-frame clones here, not all; method: immunoSEQ multiplex PCR. The data show approximately 6,000 clones, 66% seen once. The specimen was cultured CD8+ T cells derived from PBMCs. These receptors were taken from a male donor with HIV. CDR3s include the opening cysteine and the closing phenylalanine or tryptophan. The order of the fields is D gene, clone size, J gene, V gene, CDR3 protein, CDR3 DNA. The D gene is left open where the match is weak. The size entry is marked missing in some rows and otherwise reads once, few, many or a size class.

D gene: .; clone size: .; J gene: TRBJ2-2; V gene: TRBV25-1; CDR3 protein: CASSWGTGNTGELFF; CDR3 DNA: TGTGCCAGCAGTTGGGGGACTGGGAACACCGGGGAGCTGTTTTTT
D gene: .; clone size: .; J gene: TRBJ1-1; V gene: TRBV2; CDR3 protein: CASSEASGGRGAFF; CDR3 DNA: TGTGCCAGCAGTGAAGCCTCCGGGGGTAGGGGAGCTTTCTTT
D gene: .; clone size: .; J gene: TRBJ2-3; V gene: TRBV28; CDR3 protein: CASSLYSGSSTDTQYF; CDR3 DNA: TGTGCCAGCAGTTTATACAGCGGTTCTAGCACAGATACGCAGTATTTT
D gene: TRBD1; clone size: .; J gene: TRBJ1-1; V gene: TRBV10-3; CDR3 protein: CAISDSRGRDTEAFF; CDR3 DNA: TGTGCCATCAGTGACTCCAGGGGGAGGGACACTGAAGCTTTCTTT
D gene: .; clone size: once; J gene: TRBJ1-1; V gene: TRBV19; CDR3 protein: CASSIGWIEAFF; CDR3 DNA: TGTGCCAGTAGTATAGGTTGGATTGAAGCTTTCTTT
D gene: .; clone size: .; J gene: TRBJ2-1; V gene: TRBV23-1; CDR3 protein: CASSQGRSNNEQFF; CDR3 DNA: TGCGCCAGCAGTCAGGGCCGCTCCAACAATGAGCAGTTCTTC
D gene: .; clone size: few; J gene: TRBJ2-7; V gene: TRBV28; CDR3 protein: CASSLSGGTYEQYF; CDR3 DNA: TGTGCCAGCAGTTTGAGTGGAGGGACCTACGAGCAGTACTTC
D gene: .; clone size: .; J gene: TRBJ2-7; V gene: TRBV28; CDR3 protein: CASSPRSFSYEQYF; CDR3 DNA: TGTGCCAGCAGTCCCCGGTCCTTCTCCTACGAGCAGTACTTC
D gene: TRBD1; clone size: .; J gene: TRBJ1-2; V gene: TRBV11-2; CDR3 protein: CASSLTPRGSNWNGYTF; CDR3 DNA: TGTGCCAGCAGCTTAACCCCCAGGGGGTCAAACTGGAATGGCTACACCTTC
D gene: .; clone size: .; J gene: TRBJ2-7; V gene: TRBV28; CDR3 protein: CASSPTLAYEQYF; CDR3 DNA: TGTGCCAGCAGTCCCACACTAGCTTACGAGCAGTACTTC
D gene: TRBD2; clone size: .; J gene: TRBJ2-3; V gene: TRBV27; CDR3 protein: CASRHTTTSGTDTQYF; CDR3 DNA: TGTGCCAGCAGACATACGACGACTAGCGGCACAGATACGCAGTATTTT
D gene: TRBD2; clone size: .; J gene: TRBJ2-1; V gene: TRBV5-1; CDR3 protein: CASSPLSAGGPYNEQFF; CDR3 DNA: TGCGCCAGCAGCCCCTTATCGGCGGGGGGACCGTACAATGAGCAGTTCTTC
D gene: TRBD2; clone size: .; J gene: TRBJ2-1; V gene: TRBV27; CDR3 protein: CASSFTSGIYNEQFF; CDR3 DNA: TGTGCCAGCAGTTTTACTAGCGGGATATACAATGAGCAGTTCTTC